Presented here are 24 T cell receptor beta chains from one specimen sequenced in a study of blood T cell repertoires in COVID-19. The method was immunoSEQ multiplex PCR; TCRdb's version includes in-frame clones alone and lacks a portion of them. This table has a few hundred thousand clones, about four fifths appearing once. Sequenced sample: PBMCs or T cells enriched from blood (not recorded which). All receptors come from a woman between 45 and 65 years old who had recovered from COVID-19.

The chain combines TRBV6-5 with TRBJ2-7, with D possibly TRBD1 on 6 matching bases. Trimming took 7 bases from V and 2 from J, leaving 18 bases between them. Germline V gene sequence: CDR1 MNHEY, CDR2 SVGAGI. CDR3 length equals 15 residues. The CDR3 region has the DNA TGTGCCAGCATAGGGACACCGAATCTACCCTACGAGCAGTACTTC. This gives the protein CASIGTPNLPYEQYF.

The chain uses TRBV5-4 and TRBJ1-6; 7 positions match TRBD1. The CDR3 is made up of 13 amino acids. From germline, CDR1 is SGHNT and CDR2 YYREEE (reference sequence). Germline trimming cut 5 bases from V and 9 bases from J; bases unmatched to any gene: 5. The CDR3 bases are TGTGCCAGCAGTAACAGGGGCACTTCACCCCTCCACTTT. It is translated as CASSNRGTSPLHF. Drawing the rest from reference TRBV5-4 and TRBJ1-6, the complete variable domain is ETGVTQSPTHLIKTRGQQVTLRCSSQSGHNTVSWYQQALGQGPQFIFQYYREEENGRGNFPPRFSGLQFPNYSSELNVNALELDDSALYLCASSNRGTSPLHFGNGTRLTVT.

This clone has only one observation. The V gene is TRBV5-6, the J gene TRBJ1-1; tentatively, D is TRBD1 (5 bases). This CDR3 is built from 16 residues. Germline V gene data show CDR1 as SGHDT and CDR2 as YYEEEE. V lost 4 bases and J 0 bases, leaving 16 bases between the germline ends. As DNA, the CDR3 is TGTGCCAGCAGCGGCGGGACTCCGGGGATGAACACTGAAGCTTTCTTT. Translating gives CASSGGTPGMNTEAFF.

V and J are TRBV5-1 and TRBJ1-1; 10 nucleotides align to TRBD1. The junction had 10 bases not matched to a gene; V was cut back by 5 bases and J by 3 bases. The CDR3 is made up of 16 amino acids. The germline CDR1 and CDR2 sequences are SGHRS and YFSETQ. The CDR3 loop reads CASRIMGQGPHTEAFF. DNA for the CDR3: TGCGCCAGCAGAATTATGGGACAGGGGCCGCACACTGAAGCTTTCTTT. Based on the CDR3 plus reference TRBV5-1 and TRBJ1-1, the full variable domain is KAGVTQTPRYLIKTRGQQVTLSCSPISGHRSVSWYQQTPGQGLQFLFEYFSETQRNKGNFPGRFSGRQFSNSRSEMNVSTLELGDSALYLCASRIMGQGPHTEAFFGQGTRLTVV.

The J gene is TRBJ1-2, the V gene TRBV2, with 7 bases that match TRBD1. Germline trimming cut 8 bases from V and 7 bases from J; bases unmatched to any gene: 4. Germline lookup yields CDR1 SNHLY and CDR2 FYNNEI. The CDR3 has 11 amino acids. CDR3 sequence: CASRDSLGYTF. The CDR3 DNA sequence: TGTGCCAGCCGGGACAGTCTTGGCTACACCTTC. The complete variable domain, with remaining parts taken from reference TRBV2 and TRBJ1-2, reads EPEVTQTPSHQVTQMGQEVILRCVPISNHLYFYWYRQILGQKVEFLVSFYNNEISEKSEIFDDQFSVERPDGSNFTLKIRSTKLEDSAMYFCASRDSLGYTFGSGTRLTVV.

The V call is TRBV2, the J call TRBJ1-1; D is uncertain. CDR1 SNHLY and CDR2 FYNNEI come from the germline V gene. Trimming took off 6 bases at V and 0 bases at J, with 14 bases between the two ends. The CDR3 sequence is 15 residues long. CDR3 coding DNA: TGTGCCAGCAGCTTTCAGAGAGGAATGAACACTGAAGCTTTCTTT. It specifies CASSFQRGMNTEAFF.

The chain joins TRBV6-4 to TRBJ2-3; TRBD1 might be the D (5 bases). The germline V and J ends were trimmed by 0 bases and 3 bases, with 10 bases remaining between them. The CDR3 is made up of 15 amino acids. Per germline, CDR1 MRHNA and CDR2 SNTAGT. CDR3 in DNA: TGTGCCAGCAGTGACTCGTGGAAGGGGACAGATACGCAGTATTTT. It codes for CASSDSWKGTDTQYF.

The chain links TRBV19 to TRBJ1-2, with TRBD1 identical over 10 bases. The CDR3 length is 17 residues. Germline V gives CDR1 LNHDA, CDR2 SQIVND (reference sequence). The J segment lost 4 bases and the V segment lost 3 bases, leaving 11 bases of the junction unmatched. CDR3 loop: CASSIGDRGLLGYGYTF. CDR3 nucleotides: TGTGCCAGTAGTATTGGGGACAGGGGCCTCCTAGGCTATGGCTACACCTTC.

The chain recombines TRBV5-1 with TRBJ2-6; 9 positions agree with TRBD1. With 0 bases clipped from V and 7 bases from J, the junction kept 5 bases outside the gene matches. The CDR3 consists of 16 residues. Germline CDR1 is SGHRS and CDR2 is YFSETQ. The CDR3 sequence is CASSLARDRVANVLTF. CDR3 DNA: TGCGCCAGCAGCTTGGCCAGGGACAGGGTTGCCAACGTCCTGACTTTC.

This chain joins TRBV11-1 and TRBJ2-5; the match to TRBD2 covers 8 bases. V lost 5 bases and J lost 4; bases outside the gene matches: 9. Germline V gene lookup returns CDR1 SGHAT and CDR2 FQDESV (reference sequence). This CDR3 region has 15 residues. The chain's CDR3 is CASSRTGGPGETQYF. DNA for the CDR3: TGTGCCAGCAGCCGGACGGGGGGGCCTGGAGAGACCCAGTACTTC.

The V call is TRBV5-4, the J call TRBJ2-5, with TRBD1 matching over 8 bases. Trimming removed 4 bases from V and 0 bases from J; junction bases left unmatched: 8. Germline CDR1 reads SGHNT; CDR2 reads YYREEE (reference sequence). This CDR3 region has 16 residues. The CDR3 reads CASSLGGQVYQETQYF. Here the CDR3 DNA reads TGTGCCAGCAGCCTGGGGGGACAGGTCTACCAAGAGACCCAGTACTTC.

The chain joins TRBV29-1 to TRBJ2-4; perhaps TRBD2 as D (6 bases). The V gene lost 3 bases and the J gene lost 1 base, with 13 bases spanning the gap. Germline CDR1 SQVTM, CDR2 ANQGSEA. The CDR3 length is 15 residues. The CDR3 nucleotides read TGCAGCGTTGAGCCGGGACTGCCCGCCAAAAACATTCAGTACTTC. This codes for CSVEPGLPAKNIQYF.

The V gene is TRBV30, the J gene TRBJ2-7; 8 bases agree with TRBD1. The CDR3 spans 14 residues. Germline assignment: CDR1 GTSNPN and CDR2 SVGIG (reference sequence). The V and J ends lost 0 bases and 7 bases, in that order; junction bases with no gene match: 8. The CDR3 loop reads CAWSVSRGRGEQYF. For the CDR3, the DNA is TGTGCCTGGAGTGTTTCCAGGGGGCGAGGAGAGCAGTACTTC.

The gene calls are TRBV2 and TRBJ2-1; TRBD2 agrees at 10 bases. Germline V lookup: CDR1 SNHLY, CDR2 FYNNEI. Trimming at V came to 7 bases and at J to 4 bases, leaving 4 bases not matched to a gene. This CDR3 spans 14 amino acids. CDR3 nucleotides: TGTGCCAGCAAAACTAGCGGGGCTTACAATGAGCAGTTCTTC. Encoded protein: CASKTSGAYNEQFF.

The chain has TRBV5-1 and TRBJ2-1, with 14 nucleotides matching TRBD2. Trimming took 4 bases from V and 0 from J; bases not matched to a gene: 9. The CDR3 loop spans 19 amino acids. CDR1 and CDR2 (germline): SGHRS, YFSETQ. For the CDR3, the DNA is TGCGCCAGCAGCCCAACCGGGACTAGCGGGAGTACCTCCTACAATGAGCAGTTCTTC. Protein sequence: CASSPTGTSGSTSYNEQFF.

This clone was observed a handful of times. J is TRBJ1-1 and V is TRBV6-5, with a weak D call TRBD1 (6 bases). The CDR3 covers 13 residues. Looked up from germline, CDR1 is MNHEY and CDR2 is SVGAGI. V was cut by 6 bases and J by 8 bases, with 16 bases left in between. The DNA of the CDR3 is TGTGCCAGCAGCCGATCCGGGACACAAGAAGCTTTCTTT. It is translated as CASSRSGTQEAFF.

This clone has a single count. The chain links TRBV19 to TRBJ2-3, with a possible D match to TRBD2 (6 bases). Germline V gene lookup returns CDR1 LNHDA and CDR2 SQIVND (reference sequence). With 8 bases removed from V and 1 base from J, the gap between germline ends came to 10 bases. There are 13 residues in the CDR3. The CDR3 spells CASQPSGTDTQYF. The CDR3 DNA reads TGTGCCAGTCAGCCTAGCGGCACAGATACGCAGTATTTT.

The table lists this clone with a count of one. This chain joins TRBV25-1 and TRBJ2-1; 9 bases fit TRBD2. The CDR3 sequence is 15 residues long. V was pared by 2 bases and J by 8 bases, with 7 bases of the junction left unmatched. Germline assignment: CDR1 MGHDK and CDR2 SYGVNS. The CDR3 sequence is CASSESGRSIDEQFF. CDR3 DNA: TGTGCCAGCAGTGAAAGCGGGAGGTCGATTGATGAGCAGTTCTTC.

This chain uses TRBV19 with TRBJ2-3; D may be TRBD1 (7 bases). The CDR3 is made up of 16 amino acids. Per germline, CDR1 LNHDA and CDR2 SQIVND (reference sequence). Between the trimmed V and J ends, which lost 6 bases and 2 bases, there was a span of 18 bases. In DNA form, the CDR3 reads TGTGCCAGTAGGGCGGGACAGCTAAAATACACAGATACGCAGTATTTT. It is translated as CASRAGQLKYTDTQYF.

Here the CDR3 DNA reads TGTGCCAGCACTTTGGGGGCTCCCCGGCGTGAAAAACTGTTTTTT. This encodes CASTLGAPRREKLFF. The chain recombines TRBV7-9 with TRBJ1-4; TRBD1 is a possible D gene (6 bases). The V and J ends lost 7 bases and 7 bases respectively, with 19 bases between them. The germline gives CDR1 SEHNR, CDR2 FQNEAQ (reference sequence). The CDR3 runs to 15 residues.

The chain is built from TRBV6-2 or TRBV6-3 and TRBJ1-1, with 7 bases aligning to TRBD1. V shed 0 bases, J shed 10 bases, and the junction held 11 bases outside the gene matches. The CDR3 totals 15 residues. The germline V gene has CDR1 MNHEY and CDR2 SVGEGT. The CDR3 region has the DNA TGTGCCAGCAGTTACTCGACAGTCGGGGGGGACAGAGCTTTCTTT. Translation: CASSYSTVGGDRAFF.

V and J are TRBV19 and TRBJ2-3; 14 positions agree with TRBD2. The CDR3 covers 17 residues. In germline, CDR1 is LNHDA, CDR2 SQIVND (reference sequence). The trim removed 0 bases at V and 5 bases at J, leaving 4 bases unmatched. The CDR3 spells CASSIDPGLAGGDTQYF. The CDR3 region has the DNA TGTGCCAGTAGTATAGATCCCGGACTAGCGGGAGGAGATACGCAGTATTTT.

The chain uses TRBV19 and TRBJ1-1; perhaps TRBD1 as D (5 bases). V lost 7 bases to trimming and J lost 1 base, with 13 bases between them. The CDR3 has 14 amino acids. Germline CDR1 is LNHDA and CDR2 is SQIVND (reference sequence). The CDR3 bases are TGTGCCAGTACCTCCATTCAGGGGAACACTGAAGCTTTCTTT. This sequence encodes CASTSIQGNTEAFF.

The chain carries TRBV20-1 and TRBJ1-2, with D perhaps TRBD1 (5 bases). The CDR3 has 16 amino acids. V was clipped by 3 bases and J by 4 bases, with 21 bases between them. Per the germline V gene, CDR1 is DFQATT and CDR2 is SNEGSKA (reference sequence). The chain's CDR3 is CSASRGRRRGFYGYTF. The CDR3 bases are TGCAGTGCTAGTCGTGGGCGGCGCCGGGGGTTCTATGGCTACACCTTC.